Sequencing of this T cell receptor beta chain was carried out in a study of T cell repertoires in urothelial bladder cancer. Study-level background: Of 11 to 12 resected lesions, three were cT2 or greater. Study-wide results and limits: Infiltrating lymphocytes: median roughly 2% in carcinoma versus 12% in benign specimens. A single clone reached around 2% in benign versus up to about 17% in carcinoma. Median T cells were 5,569 in carcinoma and just over 25,000 in benign specimens.

Libraries were prepared by immunoSEQ multiplex PCR; TCRdb keeps only in-frame clonotypes and omits some of them. The table includes approximately 9,800 clones, less than 75% detected once. Turning to this clone: Its target is not known.

Germline assignment: CDR1 SEHNR and CDR2 FQNEAQ (reference sequence). Trimming pared 5 bases from V and 2 bases from J, leaving 16 bases between. This CDR3 region has 16 residues. This TCR came from a human donor with urothelial carcinoma. This sequence joins TRBV7-9 and TRBJ2-1; possible D gene TRBD2, 6 bases. The specimen sequenced was tumor-infiltrating cells from bladder cancer. This CDR3 is CASSRHLGGPYNEQFF. The CDR3 nucleotides read TGTGCCAGCAGCCGGCATTTGGGGGGACCCTACAATGAGCAGTTCTTC.